The entry that follows covers one TCR beta chain sequence. What it binds is not known. This record comes from a study of cytotoxic CD8 clonotypes in ibrutinib-treated CLL. Study-wide findings and caveats: Baseline clonality exceeded age-matched healthy donors and tracked circulating CD8+ T-cell counts.

Investigators sought sequencing depths of between 1 in 200,000 and 1 in 1 million T cells. TCRdb's table, derived via immunoSEQ multiplex PCR, lists solely in-frame clones and lacks some. This table holds just over 200,000 clones, approximately 79% found once. The sequence came from a human donor with chronic lymphocytic leukemia. The sample consisted of PBMCs, taken after 12 months of ibrutinib treatment.

The CDR3, as DNA: TGTGCCAGCAGTGAAGTCCTAACAGTGGGTCGGGATCAGCCCCAGCATTTT. It translates to CASSEVLTVGRDQPQHF. The genes are TRBV6-1 and TRBJ1-5, with D unclear. The V and J ends lost 1 base and 5 bases respectively, with 18 bases between them. Germline CDR1 is MNHNS and CDR2 is SASEGT. The CDR3 contains 17 residues.